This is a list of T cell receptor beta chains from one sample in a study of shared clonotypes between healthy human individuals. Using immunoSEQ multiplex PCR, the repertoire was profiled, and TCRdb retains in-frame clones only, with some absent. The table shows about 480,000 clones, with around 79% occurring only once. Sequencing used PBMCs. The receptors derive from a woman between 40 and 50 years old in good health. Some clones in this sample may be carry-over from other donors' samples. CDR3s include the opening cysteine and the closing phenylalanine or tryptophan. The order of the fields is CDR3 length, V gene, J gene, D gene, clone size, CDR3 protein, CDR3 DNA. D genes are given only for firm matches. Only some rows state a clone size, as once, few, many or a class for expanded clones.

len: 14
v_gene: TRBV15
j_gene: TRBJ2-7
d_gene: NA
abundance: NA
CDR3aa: CATSRDRISYEQYF
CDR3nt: TGTGCCACCAGCAGAGATAGGATTTCCTACGAGCAGTACTTC

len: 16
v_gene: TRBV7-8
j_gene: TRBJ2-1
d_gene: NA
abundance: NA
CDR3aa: CASSLELGPPDNEQFF
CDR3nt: TGTGCCAGCAGCTTAGAACTAGGCCCTCCAGACAATGAGCAGTTCTTC

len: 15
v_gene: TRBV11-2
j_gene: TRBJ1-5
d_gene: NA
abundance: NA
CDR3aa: CASSLGYAGWEPQHF
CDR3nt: TGTGCCAGCAGCCTTGGGTACGCCGGCTGGGAGCCCCAGCATTTT

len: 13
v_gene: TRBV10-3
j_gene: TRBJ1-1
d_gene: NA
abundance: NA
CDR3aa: CAISSGLNTEAFF
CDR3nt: TGTGCCATCAGCTCAGGTTTGAACACTGAAGCTTTCTTT

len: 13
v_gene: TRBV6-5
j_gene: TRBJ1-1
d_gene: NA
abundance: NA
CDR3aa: CASNPRANTEAFF
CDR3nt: TGTGCCAGCAACCCCAGGGCGAACACTGAAGCTTTCTTT

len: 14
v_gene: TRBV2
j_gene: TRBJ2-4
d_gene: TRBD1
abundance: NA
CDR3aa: CASRRGLAKNIQYF
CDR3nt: TGTGCCAGCAGAAGGGGGCTAGCCAAAAACATTCAGTACTTC

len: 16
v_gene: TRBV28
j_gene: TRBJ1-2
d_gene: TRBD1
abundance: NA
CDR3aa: CASSLGQGILTAGYTF
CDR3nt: TGTGCCAGCAGTTTAGGACAGGGGATTCTGACAGCTGGCTACACCTTC

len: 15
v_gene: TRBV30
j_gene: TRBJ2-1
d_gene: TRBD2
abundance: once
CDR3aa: CAWSVLAGGNNEQFF
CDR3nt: TGTGCCTGGAGTGTACTAGCGGGAGGTAACAATGAGCAGTTCTTC

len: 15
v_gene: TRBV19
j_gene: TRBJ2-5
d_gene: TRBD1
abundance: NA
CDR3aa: CASSITGVRLETQYF
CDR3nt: TGTGCCAGTAGTATTACAGGGGTACGTTTAGAGACCCAGTACTTC

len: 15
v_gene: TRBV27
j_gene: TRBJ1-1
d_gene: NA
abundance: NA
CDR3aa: CASSPRPAGDTEAFF
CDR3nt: TGTGCCAGCAGTCCGCGACCCGCGGGGGACACTGAAGCTTTCTTT